This T cell receptor beta chain derives from a study of blood T cell repertoires in COVID-19. Whole-study context: Researchers got acute and convalescent COVID-19 samples from the United States, Italy and Spain. Sample material is recorded as cDNA or gDNA derived from T cells, B-cell-depleted T cells, or PBMCs.

Original processing notes: Reference gene primer amplification in the assay estimated nucleated cell counts. Some clones are missing from TCRdb's copy, which holds only in-frame ones; the method was immunoSEQ multiplex PCR. V and J calls and clone size are given by that table; D and trimming were obtained from the DNA. The data show a few hundred thousand clones, 86% seen once. This clone was counted between two and nine times. This CDR3 region has 14 residues. Germline V gives CDR1 ENHRY, CDR2 SYGVKD. Trimming removed 11 bases from V and 5 bases from J, with 21 bases in between. This rearrangement joins TRBV10-3 to TRBJ1-2; a weak D match, TRBD1 (6 bases). The source material was peripheral blood. The receptor comes from a man aged 25 to 45 with active or convalescent COVID-19. The CDR3 region is CAVGQGQSAYGYTF. The DNA of the CDR3 is TGTGCCGTAGGGCAGGGACAATCCGCTTATGGCTACACCTTC.